The rows below give T cell receptor beta chains drawn from one sample of a study of T cell responses to AZD1222 COVID-19 vaccine. Clones were read by immunoSEQ multiplex PCR, and TCRdb kept only the in-frame ones, dropping some. The table records around 140,000 clones, around nine tenths of them present only once. Here the sequenced sample was peripheral blood, taken 28 days after the second AZD1222 dose. These receptors were obtained from an adult who received the AZD1222 COVID-19 vaccine. Both conserved end residues are part of each CDR3. A D gene is named only where the DNA matches it firmly. Clone sizes are given selectively: once, few, many, or a class where the clone is expanded.

d_gene | j_gene | v_gene | abundance | CDR3nt | CDR3aa
TRBD2 | TRBJ2-1 | TRBV9 | - | TGTGCCAGCAGCGTAGGGGGACTAGCGAACGATGAGCAGTTCTTC | CASSVGGLANDEQFF
- | TRBJ1-3 | TRBV4-3 | - | TGCGCCAGCAGCCAAGAAGTTGGAAACACCATATATTTT | CASSQEVGNTIYF
TRBD2 | TRBJ2-1 | TRBV27 | - | TGTGCCAGCAGTTCAGACGTGGGGGGGAGGTTCTACAATGAGCAGTTCTTC | CASSSDVGGRFYNEQFF
TRBD2 | TRBJ2-1 | TRBV10-3 | - | TGTGCCATCAGTGAGCCGAAATCCGGGACTAGCGGCTACAATGAGCAGTTCTTC | CAISEPKSGTSGYNEQFF
- | TRBJ1-2 | TRBV3-1/TRBV3-2 | - | TGTGCCAGCAGCCAAGGGGCACCAAATGGCTACACCTTC | CASSQGAPNGYTF
- | TRBJ2-5 | TRBV7-7 | once | TGTGCTAGCAGCCTGCTCGGGAAGCAAGAGACCCAGTACTTC | CASSLLGKQETQYF
TRBD1 | TRBJ2-1 | TRBV6-5 | - | TGTGCCACCAAGGACCGGGACAGGGCGTACAATGAGCAGTTCTTC | CATKDRDRAYNEQFF
- | TRBJ1-1 | TRBV4-3 | - | TGCGCCAGCAGCCAAGATGCCTGGGTGGTGAAGGGTGGGACTGAAGCTTTCTTT | CASSQDAWVVKGGTEAFF
TRBD1 | TRBJ2-1 | TRBV5-4 | - | TGTGCCAGCAGCCCGGCCGGGACAGGGGCCAATGAGCAGTTCTTC | CASSPAGTGANEQFF
TRBD1 | TRBJ1-1 | TRBV4-1 | - | TGCGCCAGCAGCTCCCCTGGGACAGGGGACACTGAAGCTTTCTTT | CASSSPGTGDTEAFF
- | TRBJ1-3 | TRBV5-5 | - | TGTGCCAGCAGCCCAGCAGACAGCTCTGGAAACACCATATATTTT | CASSPADSSGNTIYF
TRBD2 | TRBJ2-5 | TRBV5-1 | - | TGCGCCAGCAGTGCTAATAGCGGGGGGGAAGAGACCCAGTACTTC | CASSANSGGEETQYF
- | TRBJ2-7 | TRBV4-2 | - | TGTGCCAGCAGCCGGGACGGCCTAACATACGAGCAGTACTTC | CASSRDGLTYEQYF
- | TRBJ1-2 | TRBV6-1 | - | TGTGCCAGCAGTGAAGTGTCAGGGAATAACTATGGCTACACCTTC | CASSEVSGNNYGYTF
- | TRBJ2-7 | TRBV23-1 | - | TGCGCCAGCAGTCAATACGAGCAGTACTTC | CASSQYEQYF
TRBD2 | TRBJ2-1 | TRBV11-2 | once | TGTGCCAGCAGCCAGAGAGCGGGAGCCGGCAATGAGCAGTTCTTC | CASSQRAGAGNEQFF
- | TRBJ1-2 | TRBV6-1 | - | TGTGCCAGCAGTGAAGCAATATCACCGATTGCTAACTATGGCTACACCTTC | CASSEAISPIANYGYTF
TRBD1 | TRBJ1-1 | TRBV2 | - | TGTGCCAGCAGGAGGGGACAGTCTCAAACTGAAGCTTTCTTT | CASRRGQSQTEAFF
TRBD2 | TRBJ2-1 | TRBV4-1 | once | TGCGCCAGCAGCCCCGCCGCGGGAGCCTACAATGAGCAGTTCTTC | CASSPAAGAYNEQFF
TRBD2 | TRBJ2-5 | TRBV5-1 | - | TGCGCCAGCAGTTTCAACGTAGCGGGGGGGCATGAGACCCAGTACTTC | CASSFNVAGGHETQYF
- | TRBJ1-2 | TRBV3-1/TRBV3-2 | - | TGTGCCAGCAGCCCAAGAGGGGGGGCGCCTGGCTACACCTTC | CASSPRGGAPGYTF
TRBD1 | TRBJ2-1 | TRBV7-2 | - | TGTGCCAGCAGTCACGACAGGGCCAATGAGCAGTTCTTC | CASSHDRANEQFF
- | TRBJ1-6 | TRBV9 | - | TGTGCCAGCAGCGTAGATCCTTCTGGGAATTCACCCCTCCACTTT | CASSVDPSGNSPLHF
- | TRBJ1-6 | TRBV15 | - | TGTGCCACCAGCAGGACCTTAGGACACGCCAATTCACCCCTCCACTTT | CATSRTLGHANSPLHF
- | TRBJ2-1 | TRBV7-2 | - | TGTGCCAGCAGCTTAGGTAGGCTGGCATCCAATGAGCAGTTCTTC | CASSLGRLASNEQFF
TRBD1 | TRBJ2-5 | TRBV7-2 | - | TGTGCCAGCAGCACAGTCGGACAGGGCCAAGAGACCCAGTACTTC | CASSTVGQGQETQYF
- | TRBJ2-2 | TRBV3-1/TRBV3-2 | - | TGTGCCAGCAGCCGGACCGAGTGGGACACCGGGGAGCTGTTTTTT | CASSRTEWDTGELFF
- | TRBJ1-2 | TRBV5-5 | - | TGTGCCAGCAGCTTGGGTTCCTATGGCTACACCTTC | CASSLGSYGYTF
- | TRBJ1-2 | TRBV28 | - | TGTGCCAGCAGTCCAGCCAGCGGGCAGGGGAACGGCTACACCTTC | CASSPASGQGNGYTF
TRBD1 | TRBJ1-2 | TRBV19 | - | TGTGCCAGTAGTCCCAGGGGGCAGTACTATGGCTACACCTTC | CASSPRGQYYGYTF
- | TRBJ2-1 | TRBV3-1/TRBV3-2 | - | TGTGCCAGCAGCCAATTGCGGGGCTCCTACAATGAGCAGTTCTTC | CASSQLRGSYNEQFF
- | TRBJ1-1 | TRBV6-5 | - | TGTGCCAGCAGAACAGAGAGGTGGACTGAAGCTTTCTTT | CASRTERWTEAFF
- | TRBJ1-2 | TRBV19 | few | TGTGCTGTTGACAGGCGGCTTGGTGGCTACACCTTC | CAVDRRLGGYTF
- | TRBJ1-4 | TRBV19 | - | TGTGCCAGCCGGGACGGAGCAACTAATGAAAAACTGTTTTTT | CASRDGATNEKLFF
- | TRBJ2-1 | TRBV9 | - | TGTGCCAGCAGCGTAGGAGGCAACCACAATGAGCAGTTCTTC | CASSVGGNHNEQFF
- | TRBJ1-2 | TRBV5-4 | - | TGTGCCAGCAGCTTGATGGCGGTTACGGGGGCGTATGGCTACACCTTC | CASSLMAVTGAYGYTF
- | TRBJ1-5 | TRBV7-8 | once | TGTGCCAGCAGCCGAAGACTGGAGGGAGAGCCCCAGCATTTT | CASSRRLEGEPQHF
TRBD1 | TRBJ2-2 | TRBV9 | once | TGTGCCAGCAGCTTGATCGGGACAGCCGGGGAGCTGTTTTTT | CASSLIGTAGELFF
TRBD1 | TRBJ1-3 | TRBV29-1 | once | TGCAGCGTTTGGGACAGGGCTGGAAACACCATATATTTT | CSVWDRAGNTIYF
TRBD1 | TRBJ2-3 | TRBV2 | - | TGTGCCAGCAGTGTGACAGGGGGAAATACGCAGTATTTT | CASSVTGGNTQYF
- | TRBJ2-3 | TRBV4-2 | - | TGTGCCAGCAGCCAAGACCTAGCTCGCACAGATACGCAGTATTTT | CASSQDLARTDTQYF